This T cell receptor (beta chain) appears in the sequencing data of a study of cytomegalovirus exposure and HLA in healthy donors. The wider study: The study placed approximately 78% of its 398 genotyped donors in the Caucasian-associated ancestry cluster. Study results and limitations: Presence/absence results assume similar sequencing depth per donor, which may not hold.

Worth noting for this clone: As yet, its antigen is unknown.

CDR1 is SEHNR and CDR2 is FQNEAQ in the germline V gene (reference sequence). The CDR3 contains 14 residues. The V gene lost 5 bases and the J gene lost 4 bases, with 12 bases spanning the gap. Use of 60 Vbeta and 13 Jbeta primers characterized the PCR. Using immunoSEQ multiplex PCR, the repertoire was profiled, and TCRdb retains in-frame clones only, with some absent. The sample contains 210,000 or so clones, roughly 79% of which appear only once. The clonotype was recovered from a woman in her thirties or forties in good health and CMV-seronegative. The sample was PBMCs. The J gene is TRBJ1-5, the V gene TRBV7-9; D perhaps matches TRBD1 (5 bases). CDR3: CASSHIGTNQPQHF. The CDR3, as DNA: TGTGCCAGCAGCCATATAGGGACTAATCAGCCCCAGCATTTT.